This TCR beta chain was sequenced for a study of T-cell reconstitution after alpha-beta-depleted transplantation in children. General observations from the study: Alpha-beta T cells present about two months after transplant were reported to originate from several hundred expanded graft clones. From surviving recipient T cells and thymic progenitors came the high day-60 TCRbeta diversity observed in some patients. T-cell counts and diversity at one year post-transplant came mainly from newly produced T cells.

After removal of 4 bases from V and 6 bases from J, the junction contained 17 bases not matched to a gene. CDR3 length: 18 amino acids. Germline CDR1 is LGHDT and CDR2 is YNNKEL (reference sequence). Unique molecular identifiers tagged the TCRbeta library. MiXCR, run by TCRdb on the PCR reads, gives a single entry per CDR3 protein. The sample contains about 160,000 distinct CDR3 sequences, over 8.5% of which appear only once. Of note for this clonotype: What it recognizes is unknown. A much larger clone differs from this one at a single base, so this may be a read error.

This TCR derives from a boy aged 2-15 years with acute myeloid leukemia, due to receive a stem cell transplant. Source: PBMCs, taken before TCRalphabeta/CD19-depleted stem cell transplant. V gene TRBV3-1 combines with J gene TRBJ2-7; 11 bases line up with TRBD2. CDR3 DNA sequence: TGTGCCAGCAGCCTTTATTCACTAGCGGGAGTGGAGCCCTGCGAGCAGTACTTC. This sequence encodes CASSLYSLAGVEPCEQYF.